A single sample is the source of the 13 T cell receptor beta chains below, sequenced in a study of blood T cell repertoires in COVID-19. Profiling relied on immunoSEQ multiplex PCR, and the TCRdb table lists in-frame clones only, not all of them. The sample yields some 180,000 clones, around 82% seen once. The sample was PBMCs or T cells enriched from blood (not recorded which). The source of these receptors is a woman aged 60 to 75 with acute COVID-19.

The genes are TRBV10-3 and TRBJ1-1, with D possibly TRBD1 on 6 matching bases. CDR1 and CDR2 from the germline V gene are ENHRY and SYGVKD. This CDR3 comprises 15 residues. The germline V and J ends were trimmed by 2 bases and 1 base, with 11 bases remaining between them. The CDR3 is CAISEVGHPNTEAFF. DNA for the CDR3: TGTGCCATCAGTGAGGTGGGACACCCGAACACTGAAGCTTTCTTT.

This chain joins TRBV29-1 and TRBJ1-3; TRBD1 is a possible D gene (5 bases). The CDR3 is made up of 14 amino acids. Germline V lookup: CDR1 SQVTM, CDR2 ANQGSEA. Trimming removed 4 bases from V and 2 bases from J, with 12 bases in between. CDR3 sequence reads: CSVAGPGTGNTIYF. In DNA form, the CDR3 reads TGCAGCGTTGCAGGGCCTGGCACTGGAAACACCATATATTTT.

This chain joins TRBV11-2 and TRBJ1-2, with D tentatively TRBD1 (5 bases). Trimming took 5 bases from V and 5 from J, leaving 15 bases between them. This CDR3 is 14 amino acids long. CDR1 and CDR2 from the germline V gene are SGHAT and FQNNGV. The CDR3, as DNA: TGTGCCAGCAGCCAAGCGGGGGTTCTTTATGGCTACACCTTC. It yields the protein CASSQAGVLYGYTF. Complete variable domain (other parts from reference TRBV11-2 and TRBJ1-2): EAGVAQSPRYKIIEKRQSVAFWCNPISGHATLYWYQQILGQGPKLLIQFQNNGVVDDSQLPKDRFSAERLKGVDSTLKIQPAKLEDSAVYLCASSQAGVLYGYTFGSGTRLTVV.

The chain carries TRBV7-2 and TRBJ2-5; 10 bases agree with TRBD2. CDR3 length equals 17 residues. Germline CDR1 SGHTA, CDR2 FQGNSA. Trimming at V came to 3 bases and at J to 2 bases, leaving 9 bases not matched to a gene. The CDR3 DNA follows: TGTGCCAGCAGCTTTGCACCATCAGCGGGGGGGCAAGAGACCCAGTACTTC. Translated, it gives CASSFAPSAGGQETQYF. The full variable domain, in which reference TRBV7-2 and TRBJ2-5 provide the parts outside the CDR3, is GAGVSQSPSNKVTEKGKDVELRCDPISGHTALYWYRQSLGQGLEFLIYFQGNSAPDKSGLPSDRFSAERTGGSVSTLTIQRTQQEDSAVYLCASSFAPSAGGQETQYFGPGTRLLVL.

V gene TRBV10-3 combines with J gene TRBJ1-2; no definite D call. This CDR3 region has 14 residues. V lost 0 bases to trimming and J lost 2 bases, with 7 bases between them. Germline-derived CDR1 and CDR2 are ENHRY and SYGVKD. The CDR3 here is CAISESSRNYGYTF. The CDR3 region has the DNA TGTGCCATCAGTGAGTCATCGAGGAACTATGGCTACACCTTC.

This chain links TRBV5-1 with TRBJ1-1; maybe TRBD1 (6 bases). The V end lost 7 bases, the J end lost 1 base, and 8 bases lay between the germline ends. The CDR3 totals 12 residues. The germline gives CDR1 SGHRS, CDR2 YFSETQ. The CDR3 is CASLQGNTEAFF. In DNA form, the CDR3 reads TGCGCCAGCCTACAGGGGAACACTGAAGCTTTCTTT.

The CDR3 loop is CSAAGDTQYF. CDR3 coding DNA: TGCAGCGCCGCGGGAGATACGCAGTATTTT. The chain combines TRBV29-1 with TRBJ2-3, with a possible D match to TRBD2 (5 bases). The CDR3 consists of 10 residues. From germline, CDR1 is SQVTM and CDR2 ANQGSEA. The V end was cut by 7 bases, the J end by 5 bases, with 7 bases between.

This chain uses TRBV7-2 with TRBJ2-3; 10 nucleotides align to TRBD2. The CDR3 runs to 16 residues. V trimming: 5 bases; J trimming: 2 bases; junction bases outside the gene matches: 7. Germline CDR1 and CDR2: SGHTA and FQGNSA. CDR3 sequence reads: CASSLLAGVNTDTQYF. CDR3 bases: TGTGCCAGCAGCCTCCTAGCGGGGGTAAACACAGATACGCAGTATTTT.

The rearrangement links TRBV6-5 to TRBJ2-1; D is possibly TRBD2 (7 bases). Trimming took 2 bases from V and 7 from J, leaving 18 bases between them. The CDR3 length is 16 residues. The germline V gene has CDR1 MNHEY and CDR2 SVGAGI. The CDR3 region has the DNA TGTGCCAGCAGTTACGTGGGGGGGCGTTTACAAAATGAGCAGTTCTTC. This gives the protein CASSYVGGRLQNEQFF.

In DNA form, the CDR3 reads TGTGCCAGCAGTGCGGAGGGGCACAGGGGAGGCCAGTACTTC. It encodes CASSAEGHRGGQYF. This chain connects TRBV25-1 to TRBJ2-5, with a tentative D call TRBD1 (7 bases). V dropped 4 bases and J dropped 10 bases, with 19 bases sitting between them. The CDR3 is 14 residues long. Germline CDR1 MGHDK, CDR2 SYGVNS. Filled out from reference TRBV25-1 and TRBJ2-5, the complete variable domain reads EADIYQTPRYLVIGTGKKITLECSQTMGHDKMYWYQQDPGMELHLIHYSYGVNSTEKGDLSSESTVSRIRTEHFPLTLESARPSHTSQYLCASSAEGHRGGQYFGPGTRLLVL.

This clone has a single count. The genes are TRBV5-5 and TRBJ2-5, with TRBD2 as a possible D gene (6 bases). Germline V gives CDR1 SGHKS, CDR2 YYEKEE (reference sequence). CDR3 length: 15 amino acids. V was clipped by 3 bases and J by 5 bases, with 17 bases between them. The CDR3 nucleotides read TGTGCCAGCAGCTCCTCGTTTTTTGGGAGGGAGACCCAGTACTTC. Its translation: CASSSSFFGRETQYF.

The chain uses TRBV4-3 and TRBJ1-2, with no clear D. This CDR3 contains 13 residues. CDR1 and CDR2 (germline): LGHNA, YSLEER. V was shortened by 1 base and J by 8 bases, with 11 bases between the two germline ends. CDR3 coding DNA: TGCGCCAGCAGCCAAGTTTTGCGGGAGGGCTACACCTTC. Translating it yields CASSQVLREGYTF.

CDR3 protein: CASSLASTDTQYF. The CDR3 region has the DNA TGTGCCAGCAGCCTGGCTAGCACAGATACGCAGTATTTT. The rearrangement joins TRBV5-6 to TRBJ2-3, with D unresolved. The CDR3 spans 13 residues. V lost 4 bases and J lost 0, with 6 bases in between. CDR1 and CDR2 (germline): SGHDT, YYEEEE. Based on the CDR3 plus reference TRBV5-6 and TRBJ2-3, the full variable domain is DAGVTQSPTHLIKTRGQQVTLRCSPKSGHDTVSWYQQALGQGPQFIFQYYEEEERQRGNFPDRFSGHQFPNYSSELNVNALLLGDSALYLCASSLASTDTQYFGPGTRLTVL.